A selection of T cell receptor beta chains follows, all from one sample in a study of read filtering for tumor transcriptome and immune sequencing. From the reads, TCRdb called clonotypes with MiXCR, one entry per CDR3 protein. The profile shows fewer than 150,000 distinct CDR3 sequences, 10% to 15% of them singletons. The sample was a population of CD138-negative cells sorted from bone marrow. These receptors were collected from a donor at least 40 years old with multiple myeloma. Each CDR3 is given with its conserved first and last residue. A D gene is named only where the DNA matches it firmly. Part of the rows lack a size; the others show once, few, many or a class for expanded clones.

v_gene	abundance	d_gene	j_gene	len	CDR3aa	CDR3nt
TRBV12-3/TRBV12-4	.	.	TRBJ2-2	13	CASSFGAAGEMFF	TGTGCCAGCAGTTTCGGAGCCGCCGGGGAGATGTTTTTT
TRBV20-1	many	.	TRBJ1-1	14	CSASPTGVNTEAFF	TGCAGTGCTAGTCCGACAGGCGTTAACACTGAAGCTTTCTTT
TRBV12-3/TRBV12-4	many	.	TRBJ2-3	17	CASSLKTGAAGADTQYF	TGTGCCAGCAGTTTGAAAACGGGGGCAGCTGGGGCGGATACGCAGTATTTT
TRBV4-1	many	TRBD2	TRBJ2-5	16	CASSQVQRGAEETQYF	TGCGCCAGCAGCCAAGTCCAGCGGGGGGCGGAAGAGACCCAGTACTTC
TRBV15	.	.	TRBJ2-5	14	CATSRDSSQETQYF	TGTGCCACCAGCAGAGATAGCAGCCAAGAGACCCAGTACTTC
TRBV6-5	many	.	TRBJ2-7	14	CASSYSTGAYEQYF	TGTGCCAGCAGTTACTCGACGGGGGCCTACGAGCAGTACTTC
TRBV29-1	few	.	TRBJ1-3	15	CSVDDPRGGGNTIYF	TGCAGCGTAGATGACCCCCGCGGAGGTGGAAACACCATATATTTT
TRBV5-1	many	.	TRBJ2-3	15	CASRNKGGSTDTQYF	TGCGCCAGCAGAAATAAAGGGGGTTCCACAGATACGCAGTATTTT
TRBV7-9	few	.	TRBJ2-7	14	CASSRSGTAYGQYF	TGTGCCAGCAGCCGATCCGGGACCGCCTACGGGCAGTACTTC
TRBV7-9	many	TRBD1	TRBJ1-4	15	CASSSRDSGEEKLFF	TGTGCCAGCAGCTCCAGGGACAGCGGAGAGGAAAAACTGTTTTTT